The rows below give T cell receptor beta chains drawn from one sample of a study of T cells expressing NK-cell markers. TCRdb re-called the 5' RACE reads, yielding one record per CDR3 amino acid sequence without DNA. The table counts about 370,000 distinct CDR3 sequences; approximately 11% lies in the top ten. Material: blood T cells: a sorted CD56 or NKG2C T cell subset, CD4+ or CD8+ T cells, or bulk PBMC T cells (not recorded which). The receptors derive from a woman between 50 and 59 years old in good health. Each CDR3 is given with its conserved first and last residue.

CDR3aa	v_gene	j_gene
CASSFKLRNTGELFF	TRBV12-3/TRBV12-4	TRBJ2-2
CASSLGGWQETQYF	TRBV5-5	TRBJ2-5
CASSSTSEPQYF	TRBV11-2	TRBJ2-3
CASSQEMGVSSYEQYF	TRBV14	TRBJ2-7
CASSLDSWLAGRYNEQFF	TRBV11-2	TRBJ2-1
CASSLRPGERAEAFF	TRBV7-8	TRBJ1-1
CSALRPEAPETDTQYF	TRBV20-1	TRBJ2-3
CASSSMWETQYF	TRBV7-9	TRBJ2-5
CASSLDGGGNIQYF	TRBV7-2	TRBJ2-4
CASKIGDRANEKLFF	TRBV12-3/TRBV12-4	TRBJ1-4
CASRAGIFTGELFF	TRBV7-9	TRBJ2-2
CASSLRSGPSTDTQYF	TRBV12-3/TRBV12-4	TRBJ2-3
CASSWAGGGNEQFF	TRBV7-2	TRBJ2-1
CASSPSGTETQYF	TRBV3-1	TRBJ2-5
CASRLRGSSYEQYF	TRBV12-3/TRBV12-4	TRBJ2-7
CASSEQRSSYNEQFF	TRBV6-1	TRBJ2-1
CATSVGTEETQYF	TRBV24-1	TRBJ2-5
CASSVAPIGRRVNEQFF	TRBV9	TRBJ2-1
CSARAGAGSIGREQYF	TRBV20-1	TRBJ2-7
CSARDSMGNNEQFF	TRBV20-1	TRBJ2-1
CASSIIGTGKKLFF	TRBV19	TRBJ1-4
CASSYSGQGTGELFF	TRBV6-5	TRBJ2-2
CASSQGFGRGPKYNEQFF	TRBV4-1	TRBJ2-1
CSAPPPTVPYEQYF	TRBV20-1	TRBJ2-7
CASSAVMAATDTQYF	TRBV5-1	TRBJ2-3
CASSYNDRVGPQHF	TRBV12-3/TRBV12-4	TRBJ1-5
CAISEGQTSNSPLHF	TRBV10-3	TRBJ1-6
CSAQRPPNEQFF	TRBV20-1	TRBJ2-1
CASSQDPTGATDTQYF	TRBV3-1	TRBJ2-3
CASSLAQGQGIYYGYTF	TRBV5-1	TRBJ1-2
CASRPPGLAAMEQFF	TRBV6-2/TRBV6-3	TRBJ2-1
CASSQRRQGQETQYF	TRBV18	TRBJ2-5
CASSPRLGAWGEQFF	TRBV13	TRBJ2-1
CSSRTGGFGEAFF	TRBV29-1	TRBJ1-1
CASSYGSVTGQETQYF	TRBV6-6	TRBJ2-5
CASSLGNNLRGFGELFF	TRBV7-8	TRBJ2-2
CASGREKATDTQYF	TRBV27	TRBJ2-3
CASSWGIATDTQYF	TRBV5-6	TRBJ2-3
CASSQDSAGGGADTQYF	TRBV4-1	TRBJ2-3
CASSLRAGSNEQFF	TRBV5-1	TRBJ2-1
CASSYLGESRTDTQYF	TRBV6-5	TRBJ2-3
CASGHTGGGQPQHF	TRBV12-3/TRBV12-4	TRBJ1-5
CASSEWPLNEKLFF	TRBV2	TRBJ1-4
CASSPDGTVDQPQHF	TRBV5-1	TRBJ1-5
CASSQDWSLSGNTIYF	TRBV4-1	TRBJ1-3
CATSVGTGPSYGYTF	TRBV24-1	TRBJ1-2
CASSLGGTSGGDNEQFF	TRBV5-1	TRBJ2-1
CASSILRRPYNEQFF	TRBV19	TRBJ2-1
CASSGRWETQYF	TRBV12-3/TRBV12-4	TRBJ2-5
CASSIEGLTEAFF	TRBV19	TRBJ1-1
CASSQGALSTFF	TRBV4-1	TRBJ2-1
CASTDSRGGYTF	TRBV7-9	TRBJ1-2
CSAAPGTNNEQFF	TRBV20-1	TRBJ2-1